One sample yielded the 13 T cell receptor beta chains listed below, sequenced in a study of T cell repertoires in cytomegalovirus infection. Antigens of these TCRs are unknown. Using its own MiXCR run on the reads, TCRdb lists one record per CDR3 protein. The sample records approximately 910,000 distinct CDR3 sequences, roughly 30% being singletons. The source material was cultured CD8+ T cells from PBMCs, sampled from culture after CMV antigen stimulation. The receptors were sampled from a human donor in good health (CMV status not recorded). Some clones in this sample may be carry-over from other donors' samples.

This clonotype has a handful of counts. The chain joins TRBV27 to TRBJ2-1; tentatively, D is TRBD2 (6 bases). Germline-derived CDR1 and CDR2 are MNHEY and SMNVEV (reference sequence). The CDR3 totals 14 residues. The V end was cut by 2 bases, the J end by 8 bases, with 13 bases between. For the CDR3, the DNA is TGTGCCAGCAGTTTACGGCGGGGTGTTCATGAGCAGTTCTTC. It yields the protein CASSLRRGVHEQFF.

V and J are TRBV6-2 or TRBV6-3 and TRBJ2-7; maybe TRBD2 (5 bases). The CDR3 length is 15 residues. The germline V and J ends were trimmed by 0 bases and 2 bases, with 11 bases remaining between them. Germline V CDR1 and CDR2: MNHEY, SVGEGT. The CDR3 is CASSYSREYPYEQYV. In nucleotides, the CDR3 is TGTGCCAGCAGTTACTCGAGGGAGTACCCCTACGAGCAGTACGTC.

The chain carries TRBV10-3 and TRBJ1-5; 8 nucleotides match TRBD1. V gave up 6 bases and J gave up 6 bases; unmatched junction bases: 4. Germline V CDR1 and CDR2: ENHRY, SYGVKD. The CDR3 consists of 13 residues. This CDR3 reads CAIRAGGFQPQHF. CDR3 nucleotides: TGTGCCATCAGGGCAGGGGGCTTTCAGCCCCAGCATTTT.

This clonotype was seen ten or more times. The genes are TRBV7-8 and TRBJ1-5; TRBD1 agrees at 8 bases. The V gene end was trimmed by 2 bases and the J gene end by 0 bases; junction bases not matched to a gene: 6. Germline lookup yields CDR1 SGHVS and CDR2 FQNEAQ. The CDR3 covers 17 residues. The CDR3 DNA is TGTGCCAGCAGCTTACCCGGGACAGGCTATAGCAATCAGCCCCAGCATTTT. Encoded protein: CASSLPGTGYSNQPQHF. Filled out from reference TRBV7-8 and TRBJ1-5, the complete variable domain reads GAGVSQSPRYKVAKRGQDVALRCDPISGHVSLFWYQQALGQGPEFLTYFQNEAQLDKSGLPSDRFFAERPEGSVSTLKIQRTQQEDSAVYLCASSLPGTGYSNQPQHFGDGTRLSIL.

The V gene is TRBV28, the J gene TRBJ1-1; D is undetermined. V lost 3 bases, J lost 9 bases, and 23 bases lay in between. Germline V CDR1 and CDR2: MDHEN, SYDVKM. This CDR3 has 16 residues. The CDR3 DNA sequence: TGTGCCAGCAGTTTCGCGACTCGTACAGAGCGGGAAAAAGCTTTCTTT. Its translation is CASSFATRTEREKAFF.

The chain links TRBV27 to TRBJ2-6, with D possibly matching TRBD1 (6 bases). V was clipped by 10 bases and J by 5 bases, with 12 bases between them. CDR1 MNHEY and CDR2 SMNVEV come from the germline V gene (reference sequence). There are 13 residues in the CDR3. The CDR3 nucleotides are TGTGCCAAGTCAGGGGTCTGGGCCAACGTCCTGACTTTC. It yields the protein CAKSGVWANVLTF.

The CDR3 loop reads CASSFDRGPNQPQHF. The CDR3 DNA is TGTGCCAGCAGTTTTGACAGGGGCCCTAATCAGCCCCAGCATTTT. The rearrangement uses TRBV27 and TRBJ1-5, with TRBD1 identical over 8 bases. The length of the CDR3 is 15 residues. Per the germline V gene, CDR1 is MNHEY and CDR2 is SMNVEV (reference sequence). V was clipped by 3 bases and J by 4 bases; unmatched bases: 5.

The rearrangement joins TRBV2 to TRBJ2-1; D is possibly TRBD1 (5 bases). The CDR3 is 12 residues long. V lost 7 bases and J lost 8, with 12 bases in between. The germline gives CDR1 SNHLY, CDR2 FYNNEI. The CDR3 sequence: CASKGRVHEQFF. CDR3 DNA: TGTGCCAGCAAGGGCAGGGTGCATGAGCAGTTCTTC. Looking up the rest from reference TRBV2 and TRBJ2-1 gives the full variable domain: EPEVTQTPSHQVTQMGQEVILRCVPISNHLYFYWYRQILGQKVEFLVSFYNNEISEKSEIFDDQFSVERPDGSNFTLKIRSTKLEDSAMYFCASKGRVHEQFFGPGTRLTVL.

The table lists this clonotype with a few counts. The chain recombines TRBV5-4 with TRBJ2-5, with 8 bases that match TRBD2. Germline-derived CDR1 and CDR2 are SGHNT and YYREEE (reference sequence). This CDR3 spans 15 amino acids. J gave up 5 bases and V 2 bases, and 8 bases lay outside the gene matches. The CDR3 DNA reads TGTGCCAGCAGCTTCTTAGCGGGGACTAAGGAGACCCAGTACTTC. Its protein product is CASSFLAGTKETQYF. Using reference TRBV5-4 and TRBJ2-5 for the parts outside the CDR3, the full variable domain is ETGVTQSPTHLIKTRGQQVTLRCSSQSGHNTVSWYQQALGQGPQFIFQYYREEENGRGNFPPRFSGLQFPNYSSELNVNALELDDSALYLCASSFLAGTKETQYFGPGTRLLVL.

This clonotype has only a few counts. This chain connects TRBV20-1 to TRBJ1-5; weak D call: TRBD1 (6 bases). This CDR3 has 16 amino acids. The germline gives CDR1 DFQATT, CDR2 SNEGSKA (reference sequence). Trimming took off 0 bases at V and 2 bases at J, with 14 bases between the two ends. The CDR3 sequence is CSARDPGGAGNQPQHF. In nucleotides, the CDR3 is TGCAGTGCTAGAGATCCCGGGGGCGCGGGCAATCAGCCCCAGCATTTT.

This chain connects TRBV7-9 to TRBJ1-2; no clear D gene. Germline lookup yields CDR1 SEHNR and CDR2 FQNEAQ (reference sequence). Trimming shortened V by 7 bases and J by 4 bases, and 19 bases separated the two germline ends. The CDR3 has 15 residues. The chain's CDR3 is CASTSTGIYSYGYTF. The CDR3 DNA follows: TGTGCCAGCACCTCGACCGGCATTTACTCCTATGGCTACACCTTC.

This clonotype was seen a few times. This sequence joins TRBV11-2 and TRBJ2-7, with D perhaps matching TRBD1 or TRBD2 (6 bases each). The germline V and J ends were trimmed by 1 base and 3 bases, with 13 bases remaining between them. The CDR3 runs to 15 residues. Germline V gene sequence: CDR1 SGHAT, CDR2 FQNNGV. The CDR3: CASSLARGAFYEQYF. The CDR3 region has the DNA TGTGCCAGCAGCTTAGCAAGGGGGGCGTTCTACGAGCAGTACTTC. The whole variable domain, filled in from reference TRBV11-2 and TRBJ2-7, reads EAGVAQSPRYKIIEKRQSVAFWCNPISGHATLYWYQQILGQGPKLLIQFQNNGVVDDSQLPKDRFSAERLKGVDSTLKIQPAKLEDSAVYLCASSLARGAFYEQYFGPGTRLTVT.

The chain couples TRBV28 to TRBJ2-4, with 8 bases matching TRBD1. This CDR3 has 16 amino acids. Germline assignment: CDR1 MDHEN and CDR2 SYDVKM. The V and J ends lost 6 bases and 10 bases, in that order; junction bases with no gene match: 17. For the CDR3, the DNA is TGTGCCAGCAGACCCGACAGGGGACCTCATTACGATATTCAGTACTTC. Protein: CASRPDRGPHYDIQYF.